This T cell receptor beta chain was sequenced for a study of HIV-infected children after antiretroviral therapy interruption. This clonotype occurred many times. A 3' RACE protocol on RNA, with unique molecular identifiers, produced the TCR library. TCRdb called the 3' RACE reads again in MiXCR, with one record for every CDR3 protein. The repertoire holds around 41,000 distinct CDR3 sequences, with 6.5% as singletons. Specified treatment: PENTA 11 planned treatment interruption arm or continuous ART arm. The origin of this receptor is a pool of human donors with HIV. The starting material was CD45RA+ CD4+ T cells from PBMCs, pooled from several time points, obtained from a donor given antiretroviral therapy, either interrupted or continuous. Indicated subset: naive CD4+ CD45RA+ CD45RO- T cells.

The CDR3: CSARDRSHTDTQYF. Written as DNA, the CDR3 is TGCAGTGCTAGGGACAGGAGCCACACAGATACGCAGTATTTT. The gene calls are TRBV20-1 and TRBJ2-3; 7 bases align to TRBD1. Germline loops: CDR1 DFQATT, CDR2 SNEGSKA (reference sequence). V lost 3 bases and J lost 2; bases outside the gene matches: 5. This CDR3 region has 14 residues.